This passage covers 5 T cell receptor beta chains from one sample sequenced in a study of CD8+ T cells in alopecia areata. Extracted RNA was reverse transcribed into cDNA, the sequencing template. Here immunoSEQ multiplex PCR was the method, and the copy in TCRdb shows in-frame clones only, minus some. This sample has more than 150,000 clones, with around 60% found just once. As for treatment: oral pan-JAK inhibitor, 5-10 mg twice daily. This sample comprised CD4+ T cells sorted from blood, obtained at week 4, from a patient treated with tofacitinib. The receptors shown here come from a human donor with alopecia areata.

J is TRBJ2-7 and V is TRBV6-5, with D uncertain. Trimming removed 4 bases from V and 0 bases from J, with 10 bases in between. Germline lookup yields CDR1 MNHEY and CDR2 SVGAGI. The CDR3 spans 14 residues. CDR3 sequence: CASSFYSSSYEQYF. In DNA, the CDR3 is TGTGCCAGCAGTTTTTACAGTAGCTCCTACGAGCAGTACTTC.

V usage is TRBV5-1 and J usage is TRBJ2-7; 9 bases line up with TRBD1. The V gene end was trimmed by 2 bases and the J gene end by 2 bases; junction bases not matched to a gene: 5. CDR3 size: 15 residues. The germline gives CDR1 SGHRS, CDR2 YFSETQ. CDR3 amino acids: CASSLPGQGPYEQYF. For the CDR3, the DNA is TGCGCCAGCAGCTTACCGGGACAGGGACCCTACGAGCAGTACTTC. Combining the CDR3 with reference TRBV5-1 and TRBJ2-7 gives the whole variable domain KAGVTQTPRYLIKTRGQQVTLSCSPISGHRSVSWYQQTPGQGLQFLFEYFSETQRNKGNFPGRFSGRQFSNSRSEMNVSTLELGDSALYLCASSLPGQGPYEQYFGPGTRLTVT.

The DNA for the CDR3 is TGCGCCAGCAGCTTTGGGGGGACGACAGATACGCAGTATTTT. It codes for CASSFGGTTDTQYF. The V gene is TRBV5-1, the J gene TRBJ2-3; weak D call: TRBD2 (6 bases). V shed 2 bases and J shed 3 bases, with 10 bases lying between them. The CDR3 consists of 14 residues. CDR1 and CDR2 from the germline V gene are SGHRS and YFSETQ.

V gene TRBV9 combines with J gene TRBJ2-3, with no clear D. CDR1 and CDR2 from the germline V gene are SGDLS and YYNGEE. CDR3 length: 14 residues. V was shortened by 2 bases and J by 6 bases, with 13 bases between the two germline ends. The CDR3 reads CASSVGGSWDTQYF. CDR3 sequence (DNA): TGTGCCAGCAGCGTCGGCGGAAGTTGGGATACGCAGTATTTT.

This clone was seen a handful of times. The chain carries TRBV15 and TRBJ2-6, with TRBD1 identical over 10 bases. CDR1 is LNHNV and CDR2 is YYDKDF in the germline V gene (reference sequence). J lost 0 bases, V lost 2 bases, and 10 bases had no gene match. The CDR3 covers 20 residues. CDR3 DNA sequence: TGTGCCACCAGCAGACAGCGACAGGGGGCGTTGGGCTCTGGGGCCAACGTCCTGACTTTC. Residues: CATSRQRQGALGSGANVLTF. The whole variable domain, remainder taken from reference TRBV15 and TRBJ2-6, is DAMVIQNPRYQVTQFGKPVTLSCSQTLNHNVMYWYQQKSSQAPKLLFHYYDKDFNNEADTPDNFQSRRPNTSFCFLDIRSPGLGDTAMYLCATSRQRQGALGSGANVLTFGAGSRLTVL.